This T cell receptor (beta chain) was profiled in a study of cytomegalovirus exposure and HLA in healthy donors. Background on the study: An earlier analysis found some 100 million unique TCR beta sequences from around 180 million T cells. Most genotyped donors, approximately 81% of 300 to 400, had Caucasian-associated genetic ancestry.

With respect to this clone: Its matching antigen is unknown.

Study-wide points: TCR beta V- and J-gene trimming, according to a later analysis, was linked to a missense DCLRE1C variant.

Amplification used 60 Vbeta primers and 13 Jbeta primers. The repertoire was sequenced with immunoSEQ multiplex PCR; TCRdb's copy has only in-frame clones and lacks some. The profile covers roughly 120,000 clones, with 65% to 80% appearing a single time and roughly 3.5% taken by the ten largest. What was sequenced was PBMCs. This receptor was identified in a human donor in good health.

This CDR3 is CASSIGRGVLAEAFF. CDR3 coding DNA: TGTGCCAGCAGCATTGGCAGGGGGGTCCTTGCTGAAGCTTTCTTT. The gene calls are TRBV21-1 and TRBJ1-1; TRBD1 was called by the table and not checked on the DNA. TRBV21-1 is classified as a pseudogene. This CDR3 is built from 15 residues.